The 32 T cell receptor beta chains listed next were all sequenced from one sample in a study of T cell responses to AZD1222 COVID-19 vaccine. Method: immunoSEQ multiplex PCR; TCRdb's copy keeps in-frame clones and lacks some. The sample lists tens of thousands of clones, roughly 84% occurring once. The starting material was peripheral blood, obtained on day 0 of AZD1222 vaccination. The receptors were sampled from an adult in good health.

This clone came up a few times. V is TRBV7-6 and J is TRBJ1-6; D unresolved. V was clipped by 3 bases and J by 2 bases, with 8 bases between them. CDR1 and CDR2 (germline): SGHVS, FNYEAQ. The CDR3 consists of 15 residues. The DNA for the CDR3 is TGTGCCAGCAGCTTCCGGCAGGCCTATAATTCACCCCTCCACTTT. Translation gives CASSFRQAYNSPLHF.

The rearrangement links TRBV19 to TRBJ2-7; the D call may be TRBD1 or TRBD2 (6 bases each). Germline V gene data show CDR1 as LNHDA and CDR2 as SQIVND (reference sequence). The CDR3 loop spans 14 amino acids. Trimming stripped 2 bases from V and 4 bases from J, with 12 bases between. CDR3 sequence reads: CASSIRGRRYEQYF. CDR3 DNA sequence: TGTGCCAGTAGTATACGGGGGCGCAGATACGAGCAGTACTTC.

The chain employs TRBV5-1 and TRBJ2-7, with 9 bases lining up with TRBD2. Unmatched junction bases numbered 12, after V lost 2 bases and J lost 3 bases. CDR1 SGHRS and CDR2 YFSETQ come from the germline V gene. The CDR3 runs to 17 residues. The CDR3 loop is CASSFQGSGGTVYEQYF. CDR3 bases: TGCGCCAGCAGCTTCCAGGGGAGCGGGGGGACCGTCTACGAGCAGTACTTC.

The chain employs TRBV20-1 and TRBJ1-4, with D tentatively TRBD1 (5 bases). The CDR3 is made up of 15 amino acids. Germline CDR1 and CDR2: DFQATT and SNEGSKA (reference sequence). Deletions cut 3 bases from V and 0 bases from J, with 11 bases between. The CDR3 sequence: CSASGGAATNEKLFF. In DNA form, the CDR3 reads TGCAGTGCTAGTGGAGGGGCTGCAACTAATGAAAAACTGTTTTTT.

The chain has TRBV9 and TRBJ1-1, with a tentative D call TRBD1 (6 bases). Germline V gene sequence: CDR1 SGDLS, CDR2 YYNGEE. V was shortened by 4 bases and J by 5 bases, with 18 bases between the two germline ends. CDR3 length: 15 amino acids. CDR3 amino acids: CASSPRSGDYTEAFF. DNA of the CDR3: TGTGCCAGCAGCCCCCGGTCAGGGGATTATACTGAAGCTTTCTTT.

In its sample, this clone was seen once. The chain is built from TRBV3-1 (or the pseudogene TRBV3-2) and TRBJ1-5; D ambiguous. The CDR3 is 14 residues long. V dropped 1 base and J dropped 3 bases, with 7 bases sitting between them. Germline V gene data show CDR1 as LGHDT and CDR2 as YNNKEL (reference sequence). CDR3 protein: CASSQGQTNQPQHF. The CDR3 bases are TGTGCCAGCAGCCAAGGGCAAACCAATCAGCCCCAGCATTTT.

The chain combines TRBV4-1 with TRBJ1-3; D unresolved. CDR3 length equals 13 residues. V was clipped by 4 bases and J by 4 bases, with 8 bases between them. The germline gives CDR1 MGHRA, CDR2 YSYEKL. CDR3 in DNA: TGCGCCAGCAGCCTAAGTCAGGGAAACACCATATATTTT. This sequence encodes CASSLSQGNTIYF.

This clone was detected a few times. The rearrangement uses TRBV6-4 and TRBJ2-1; 11 bases align to TRBD2. Per the germline V gene, CDR1 is MRHNA and CDR2 is SNTAGT. The CDR3 runs 13 residues. V shed 5 bases and J 6 bases; nucleotides not matched to a gene: 0. The CDR3 nucleotides read TGTGCCAGCAGTCTAGCGGGGGGCAATGAGCAGTTCTTC. Amino acids: CASSLAGGNEQFF.

The genes are TRBV5-1 and TRBJ1-1; 8 positions agree with TRBD1. This CDR3 has 14 amino acids. Germline trimming cut 2 bases from V and 7 bases from J; bases unmatched to any gene: 7. Looked up from germline, CDR1 is SGHRS and CDR2 is YFSETQ. CDR3 protein: CASSFGQGENEAFF. DNA for the CDR3: TGCGCCAGCAGCTTTGGACAGGGCGAGAATGAAGCTTTCTTT.

This sequence joins TRBV5-1 and TRBJ1-3, with TRBD1 matching over 7 bases. CDR1 is SGHRS and CDR2 is YFSETQ in the germline V gene. The CDR3 loop spans 15 amino acids. V trimming: 0 bases; J trimming: 2 bases; junction bases outside the gene matches: 2. In DNA, the CDR3 is TGCGCCAGCAGCTTGGCAACAGGGGCTGGAAACACCATATATTTT. The encoded protein is CASSLATGAGNTIYF.

V usage is TRBV7-6 and J usage is TRBJ2-7; 11 bases map to TRBD2. The length of the CDR3 is 17 residues. V shed 2 bases, J shed 6 bases, and the junction held 12 bases outside the gene matches. Germline V gives CDR1 SGHVS, CDR2 FNYEAQ. CDR3 residues: CASSLNQLAGGPGEQYF. The CDR3 DNA is TGTGCCAGCAGCTTAAATCAGTTAGCGGGGGGGCCAGGCGAGCAGTACTTC.

The chain employs TRBV9 and TRBJ1-1; 8 bases are a match to TRBD1. Germline V gene sequence: CDR1 SGDLS, CDR2 YYNGEE. This CDR3 comprises 18 residues. J lost 4 bases, V lost 4 bases, and 18 bases had no gene match. This CDR3 reads CASSKWARGLFGGTEAFF. CDR3 in DNA: TGTGCCAGCAGCAAATGGGCCAGGGGGCTTTTTGGGGGCACTGAAGCTTTCTTT. The variable domain in full, completed from reference TRBV9 and TRBJ1-1, reads DSGVTQTPKHLITATGQRVTLRCSPRSGDLSVYWYQQSLDQGLQFLIQYYNGEERAKGNILERFSAQQFPDLHSELNLSSLELGDSALYFCASSKWARGLFGGTEAFFGQGTRLTVV.

The chain has TRBV7-8 and TRBJ1-1, with TRBD1 matching over 7 bases. V shed 5 bases, J shed 1 base, and the junction held 10 bases outside the gene matches. Germline values: CDR1 SGHVS, CDR2 FQNEAQ. There are 16 residues in the CDR3. CDR3 residues: CASSQYRGLGNTEAFF. The CDR3 DNA reads as TGTGCCAGCAGCCAATACAGGGGCCTGGGGAACACTGAAGCTTTCTTT.

The chain joins TRBV4-1 to TRBJ2-7, with D perhaps matching TRBD2 (6 bases). The CDR3 length is 11 residues. Trimming took off 1 base at V and 12 bases at J, with 10 bases between the two ends. Germline V gene data show CDR1 as MGHRA and CDR2 as YSYEKL. The CDR3 region is CASSQGGVLYF. DNA of the CDR3: TGCGCCAGCAGCCAAGGCGGGGTCCTGTACTTC.

The chain recombines TRBV28 with TRBJ2-7; D is ambiguous. CDR1 and CDR2 (germline): MDHEN, SYDVKM. V lost 4 bases, J lost 7 bases, and 11 bases lay in between. This CDR3 region has 12 residues. CDR3 nucleotides: TGTGCCAGCAGTTCCGGCCTGGTGGAGCAGTACTTC. Encoded protein: CASSSGLVEQYF.

This chain uses TRBV7-3 with TRBJ2-6; D gene uncertain. The CDR3 contains 15 residues. From germline, CDR1 is SGHTA and CDR2 FQGTGA. The V end was cut by 5 bases, the J end by 1 base, with 9 bases between. CDR3 sequence: CASSRVRSGANVLTF. In nucleotides, the CDR3 is TGTGCCAGCAGCCGTGTAAGGTCTGGGGCCAACGTCCTGACTTTC. The full variable domain, completed using reference TRBV7-3 and TRBJ2-6, is GAGVSQTPSNKVTEKGKYVELRCDPISGHTALYWYRQSLGQGPEFLIYFQGTGAADDSGLPNDRFFAVRPEGSVSTLKIQRTERGDSAVYLCASSRVRSGANVLTFGAGSRLTVL.

The chain links TRBV19 to TRBJ1-2; 7 nucleotides align to TRBD1. This CDR3 comprises 14 residues. V trimming: 4 bases; J trimming: 5 bases; junction bases outside the gene matches: 7. Germline loops: CDR1 LNHDA, CDR2 SQIVND (reference sequence). CDR3 protein: CASSTLGQEYGYTF. CDR3 bases: TGTGCCAGTAGTACCCTTGGACAGGAGTATGGCTACACCTTC.

For this clone: Within the sample, other DNA sequences also encode this same CDR3. The chain has TRBV20-1 and TRBJ2-5; D ambiguous. In germline, CDR1 is DFQATT, CDR2 SNEGSKA (reference sequence). V lost 1 base and J lost 4, with 4 bases in between. The CDR3 consists of 11 residues. The CDR3 sequence is CSARGGETQYF. CDR3 coding DNA: TGCAGTGCTAGAGGGGGAGAGACCCAGTACTTC.

The sample holds one count of this clone. This CDR3 fails to terminate in the conserved phenylalanine or tryptophan, so it likely reflects a read error. The DNA is omitted, as the CDR3 cannot be located on it reliably, and the CDR3 follows TCRdb's listing. The CDR3 is CASSQGVGTGHSL. V and J are TRBV3-1 (or the pseudogene TRBV3-2) and TRBJ1-2; the D segment call TRBD1 is taken from the table without a DNA check. The CDR3 is 13 amino acids in total, end residues counted. Germline CDR1 and CDR2: LGHDT and YNNKEL (reference sequence).

The chain combines TRBV5-1 with TRBJ2-3, with a possible D match to TRBD2 (6 bases). Germline CDR1 SGHRS, CDR2 YFSETQ. This CDR3 has 14 amino acids. V gave up 4 bases and J gave up 2 bases, with 11 bases separating them. The CDR3 reads CASSPMRDTDTQYF. In nucleotides, the CDR3 is TGCGCCAGCAGCCCCATGCGGGACACAGATACGCAGTATTTT. The variable domain in full, with the rest retrieved from reference TRBV5-1 and TRBJ2-3, is KAGVTQTPRYLIKTRGQQVTLSCSPISGHRSVSWYQQTPGQGLQFLFEYFSETQRNKGNFPGRFSGRQFSNSRSEMNVSTLELGDSALYLCASSPMRDTDTQYFGPGTRLTVL.

The V and J genes are TRBV27 and TRBJ2-2, with 7 nucleotides matching TRBD1. V was pared by 1 base and J by 0 bases, with 2 bases of the junction left unmatched. CDR3 size: 16 residues. Looked up from germline, CDR1 is MNHEY and CDR2 is SMNVEV (reference sequence). This CDR3 reads CASSLWGQPNTGELFF. The DNA of the CDR3 is TGTGCCAGCAGTTTATGGGGACAGCCGAACACCGGGGAGCTGTTTTTT.

The J gene is TRBJ1-6, the V gene TRBV14; D call uncertain. Germline loops: CDR1 SGHDN, CDR2 FVKESK. V lost 0 bases and J lost 6, with 12 bases in between. This CDR3 region has 16 residues. Here the CDR3 reads CASSQDLSGTNSPLHF. The CDR3 DNA sequence: TGTGCCAGCAGCCAAGATCTGTCAGGAACTAATTCACCCCTCCACTTT.

The genes are TRBV5-1 and TRBJ2-6; 7 bases line up with TRBD1. The CDR3 runs to 21 residues. J was trimmed by 0 bases and V by 0 bases; bases with no gene match: 15. CDR1 and CDR2 (germline): SGHRS, YFSETQ. Written as DNA, the CDR3 is TGCGCCAGCAGCTTGGGGGCTAATTTAAGGGGGCTTAGCTCTGGGGCCAACGTCCTGACTTTC. Protein sequence: CASSLGANLRGLSSGANVLTF.

V is TRBV7-3 and J is TRBJ2-2; 7 bases are shared with TRBD1. The V gene's germline CDR1 is SGHTA and CDR2 FQGTGA. The CDR3 spans 15 residues. Trimming at V came to 5 bases and at J to 4 bases, leaving 7 bases not matched to a gene. The CDR3 bases are TGTGCCAGCAGCCCACGACAGGGCCGCACCGGGGAGCTGTTTTTT. Protein product: CASSPRQGRTGELFF.

The V and J genes are TRBV14 and TRBJ2-7; D unclear. V was cut by 1 base and J by 0 bases, with 1 base left in between. This CDR3 is built from 12 residues. Germline V CDR1 and CDR2: SGHDN, FVKESK. The CDR3 is CASSQGSYEQYF. CDR3 nucleotides: TGTGCCAGCAGCCAAGGCTCCTACGAGCAGTACTTC.

This chain uses TRBV28 with TRBJ1-1, with D hard to call. CDR1 is MDHEN and CDR2 is SYDVKM in the germline V gene. CDR3 length equals 11 residues. Trimming left V 6 bases short and J 3 bases short, with 5 bases between. CDR3 sequence (DNA): TGTGCCAGCAGGCTATACACTGAAGCTTTCTTT. As protein: CASRLYTEAFF.

The rearrangement joins TRBV14 to TRBJ2-5; D is uncertain. V gave up 0 bases and J gave up 9 bases, with 11 bases separating them. The length of the CDR3 is 13 residues. Germline-derived CDR1 and CDR2 are SGHDN and FVKESK. In DNA, the CDR3 is TGTGCCAGCAGCCAAGAAATTATGGTGTCCCAGTACTTC. Translated, it gives CASSQEIMVSQYF. Drawing the rest from reference TRBV14 and TRBJ2-5, the complete variable domain is EAGVTQFPSHSVIEKGQTVTLRCDPISGHDNLYWYRRVMGKEIKFLLHFVKESKQDESGMPNNRFLAERTGGTYSTLKVQPAELEDSGVYFCASSQEIMVSQYFGPGTRLLVL.

The V gene is TRBV3-1 (or the pseudogene TRBV3-2), the J gene TRBJ1-2; 8 bases are shared with TRBD1. The CDR3 length is 13 residues. V trimming: 7 bases; J trimming: 8 bases; junction bases outside the gene matches: 9. Germline CDR1 LGHDT, CDR2 YNNKEL (reference sequence). CDR3 residues: CASTKDRERGYTF. The CDR3 DNA reads TGTGCCAGCACCAAGGACAGGGAAAGGGGCTACACCTTC.

V and J are TRBV6-5 and TRBJ1-4, with a possible D match to TRBD1 (6 bases). The CDR3 runs to 14 residues. Per the germline V gene, CDR1 is MNHEY and CDR2 is SVGAGI. V was trimmed by 3 bases and J by 7 bases, leaving 12 bases between them. This chain's CDR3 is CASSYGQGSEKLFF. DNA for the CDR3: TGTGCCAGCAGTTATGGGCAGGGGAGTGAAAAACTGTTTTTT.

This clone was found a few times. The chain links TRBV11-3 to TRBJ1-3; D gene unclear. The CDR3 covers 14 residues. With 1 base removed from V and 2 bases from J, the gap between germline ends came to 6 bases. Germline V gives CDR1 SGHNT, CDR2 YENEEA. The CDR3 DNA reads TGTGCCAGCAGCTTAGGAGGGACTGGAAACACCATATATTTT. Translating it yields CASSLGGTGNTIYF.

CDR3 in DNA: TGTGCCAGCAGTGAAGCCCGGACAGGGACCTACGAGCAGTACTTC. Translated, it gives CASSEARTGTYEQYF. The chain has TRBV6-1 and TRBJ2-7, with 8 bases aligning to TRBD1. V lost 0 bases and J lost 2; bases outside the gene matches: 3. The germline gives CDR1 MNHNS, CDR2 SASEGT. The CDR3 runs 15 residues.

The CDR3: CASSQDGRGRAFGGYTF. CDR3 sequence (DNA): TGCGCCAGCAGCCAAGACGGCCGAGGCAGGGCTTTTGGTGGCTACACCTTC. The chain couples TRBV4-1 to TRBJ1-2; D is perhaps TRBD1 (5 bases). This CDR3 contains 17 residues. Germline V gene data show CDR1 as MGHRA and CDR2 as YSYEKL. Trimming shortened V by 0 bases and J by 7 bases, and 21 bases separated the two germline ends.